The rows below give T cell receptor beta chains drawn from one sample of a study of radiotherapy plus CTLA-4 blockade in lung cancer. Some clones are missing from TCRdb's copy, which holds only in-frame ones; the method was immunoSEQ multiplex PCR. The data contain about 51,000 clones, roughly 77% of them singletons. Sequencing was performed on peripheral blood, taken from a patient treated with radiotherapy plus ipilimumab. These receptors were taken from a human donor with non-small cell lung cancer who had a complete response to radiotherapy plus ipilimumab. CDR3s include the opening cysteine and the closing phenylalanine or tryptophan. Each record gives: V gene, CDR3 protein.

v_gene: TRBV5-1; CDR3aa: CASRRGTEAFF
v_gene: TRBV28; CDR3aa: CASSLPTGEYNSPLHF
v_gene: TRBV10-2; CDR3aa: CASSIGIGANVLTF
v_gene: TRBV7-2; CDR3aa: CASSSVTGRRDEQFF
v_gene: TRBV4-1; CDR3aa: CASSQVRRGGVTGELFF
v_gene: TRBV27; CDR3aa: CASSLRSGGIQETQYF
v_gene: TRBV29-1; CDR3aa: CSVLGQGSNQPQHF
v_gene: TRBV19; CDR3aa: CASSTRQGNQPQHF
v_gene: TRBV15; CDR3aa: CATSRLPRLGWLTTNEKLFF
v_gene: TRBV6-1; CDR3aa: CASTRDISYNEQFF
v_gene: TRBV11-2; CDR3aa: CASSLNRDSSYEQYF
v_gene: TRBV6-1; CDR3aa: CASSVGGTHEQCF
v_gene: TRBV18; CDR3aa: CASTRTVKNTEAFF
v_gene: TRBV30; CDR3aa: CAWANPGQGGVGRKLFF
v_gene: TRBV7-9; CDR3aa: CASSLAWTSGTNEQFF
v_gene: TRBV20-1; CDR3aa: CSASYSYEQYF
v_gene: TRBV4-3; CDR3aa: CASSHVGQRGGVETQYF
v_gene: TRBV5-6; CDR3aa: CASSLRTGVNTGELFF
v_gene: TRBV9; CDR3aa: CASSVGSRESTEAFF
v_gene: TRBV7-9; CDR3aa: CASSLGSGVHNEQFF
v_gene: TRBV12-5; CDR3aa: CASGLGPGTGVESQHF
v_gene: TRBV4-1; CDR3aa: CASSQDSMRSYGYTF
v_gene: TRBV15; CDR3aa: CATSRDLADTYNEQFF
v_gene: TRBV2; CDR3aa: CASIATHRVRENTEAFF
v_gene: TRBV7-8; CDR3aa: CASSLRTGRNTGELFF
v_gene: TRBV5-1; CDR3aa: CASGGTDAYSYEQYF
v_gene: TRBV9; CDR3aa: CASSVSSNQPQHF
v_gene: TRBV19; CDR3aa: CASSAHGSGTVKNTEAFF
v_gene: TRBV4-1; CDR3aa: CASSQDLRGEQFF
v_gene: TRBV6-5; CDR3aa: CASSRLGGANEQFF
v_gene: TRBV30; CDR3aa: CAWRAPSTDTQYF
v_gene: TRBV7-9; CDR3aa: CASSFPTARSHYGYTF
v_gene: TRBV4-3; CDR3aa: CASSQEFVGASGEQFF
v_gene: TRBV6-5; CDR3aa: CASSRAGETQYF
v_gene: TRBV20-1; CDR3aa: CSADTYYGYTF
v_gene: TRBV19; CDR3aa: CASSPTDREFYGYTF
v_gene: TRBV19; CDR3aa: CASSIVTGQGNQPQHF
v_gene: TRBV11-3; CDR3aa: CASSLDRQDPAKETQYF
v_gene: TRBV5-1; CDR3aa: CASSLEGMRYTEAFF
v_gene: TRBV15; CDR3aa: CATSREAGGGTDTQYF